The TCR beta chain described here comes from a study of T cell responses to AZD1222 COVID-19 vaccine. The data were produced by immunoSEQ multiplex PCR, yet TCRdb's version contains in-frame clones alone and is incomplete. The repertoire has about 97,000 clones, approximately 90% of them found once; the top ten carry around 7%. Losses at the gene ends were 4 bases for V and 3 bases for J; bases not matched to a gene: 4. There are 13 residues in the CDR3. Germline V gives CDR1 SQVTM, CDR2 ANQGSEA. As for this clone: Its antigen is not known.

Study-wide points: Breadth and depth of Spike-specific TCRs rose after two AZD1222 doses. Females outnumbered males among donors, who were mostly white British; clonal diversity was possibly underestimated.

The sequences come from peripheral blood, collected on day 0 of AZD1222 vaccination. The sequence came from an adult in good health. V is TRBV29-1 and J is TRBJ2-3, with 7 bases matching TRBD1. This CDR3 is CSVVGGWTDTQYF. CDR3 DNA sequence: TGCAGCGTTGTAGGGGGCTGGACAGATACGCAGTATTTT.